The 18 T cell receptor beta chains below all came from one sample that was sequenced in a study of blood T cell repertoires in COVID-19. Profiling relied on immunoSEQ multiplex PCR, and the TCRdb table lists in-frame clones only, not all of them. There are approximately 210,000 clones in the sample; approximately 80% occur only once, and 4.3% lies in the top ten. Sequenced: PBMCs or T cells enriched from blood (not recorded which). The receptors derive from a man younger than 45 with acute COVID-19.

The chain combines TRBV7-6 with TRBJ2-7, with TRBD1 matching 9 bases. CDR1 and CDR2 (germline): SGHVS, FNYEAQ. With 7 bases clipped from V and 5 bases from J, the junction kept 12 bases outside the gene matches. The CDR3 consists of 15 residues. The CDR3 protein is CASTPLGQGGHEQYF. The CDR3, as DNA: TGTGCCAGCACCCCTCTGGGACAGGGTGGCCACGAGCAGTACTTC.

This sequence joins TRBV21-1 and TRBJ1-6; the table's D call, TRBD1, has no DNA check behind it. TRBV21-1 is termed a pseudogene. There are 20 residues in the CDR3. The CDR3 DNA reads TGTGCCAGCAGCACCCAGACGGGACAGGGACTTAGCTCCTATAATTCACCCCTCCACTTT. Translating it yields CASSTQTGQGLSSYNSPLHF.

The CDR3 region has the DNA TGTGCCAGCAGCCCCCCGGGGGGCTATGGCTATGGCTACACCTTC. This encodes CASSPPGGYGYGYTF. V gene TRBV7-6 combines with J gene TRBJ1-2, with TRBD1 as a possible D gene (6 bases). V lost 5 bases and J 4 bases, leaving 17 bases between the germline ends. The V gene's germline CDR1 is SGHVS and CDR2 FNYEAQ. The CDR3 contains 15 residues.

In DNA, the CDR3 is TGCGCCAGCGGTTGGACAGGGGGCATGAACACTGAAGCTTTCTTT. Protein sequence: CASGWTGGMNTEAFF. The chain joins TRBV5-1 to TRBJ1-1, with 11 bases lining up with TRBD1. The CDR3 sequence is 15 residues long. The junction had 5 bases not matched to a gene; V was cut back by 7 bases and J by 0 bases. CDR1 is SGHRS, CDR2 YFSETQ, per germline.

V usage is TRBV27 and J usage is TRBJ1-6, with D maybe TRBD1 (6 bases). The germline gives CDR1 MNHEY, CDR2 SMNVEV (reference sequence). Between the trimmed V and J ends, which lost 7 bases and 0 bases, there was a span of 16 bases. The CDR3 consists of 17 residues. In DNA, the CDR3 is TGTGCCAGCAAAGGCAGGGTAGGGGGCTCCTATAATTCACCCCTCCACTTT. Translation gives CASKGRVGGSYNSPLHF.

This chain connects TRBV7-9 to TRBJ1-2; 8 positions match TRBD1. The germline CDR1 and CDR2 sequences are SEHNR and FQNEAQ (reference sequence). The V and J ends lost 5 bases and 1 base, in that order; junction bases with no gene match: 3. The CDR3 is 14 amino acids. CDR3 in amino acids: CASSDRGFNYGYTF. DNA for the CDR3: TGTGCCAGCAGCGACAGGGGATTTAACTATGGCTACACCTTC.

The chain links TRBV2 to TRBJ2-7, with TRBD1 matching over 9 bases. V shed 7 bases and J 3 bases; nucleotides not matched to a gene: 4. Germline lookup yields CDR1 SNHLY and CDR2 FYNNEI. The CDR3 consists of 13 residues. The CDR3 DNA reads as TGTGCCAGCAACCGGGACAGGGACTACGAGCAGTACTTC. Protein product: CASNRDRDYEQYF. Based on the CDR3 plus reference TRBV2 and TRBJ2-7, the full variable domain is EPEVTQTPSHQVTQMGQEVILRCVPISNHLYFYWYRQILGQKVEFLVSFYNNEISEKSEIFDDQFSVERPDGSNFTLKIRSTKLEDSAMYFCASNRDRDYEQYFGPGTRLTVT.

The V gene is TRBV30, the J gene TRBJ2-1; 7 positions agree with TRBD2. From germline, CDR1 is GTSNPN and CDR2 SVGIG (reference sequence). Germline trimming cut 0 bases from V and 6 bases from J; bases unmatched to any gene: 14. This CDR3 comprises 17 residues. The CDR3 DNA reads as TGTGCCTGGAGTGTAGAACCCCGATGGGGGGGGTCCAATGAGCAGTTCTTC. This sequence encodes CAWSVEPRWGGSNEQFF.

The CDR3 spells CASSLVPDRGTEAFF. CDR3 sequence (DNA): TGTGCCAGCAGTTTAGTGCCCGACAGGGGGACTGAAGCTTTCTTT. The genes are TRBV27 and TRBJ1-1; 9 nucleotides align to TRBD1. Per the germline V gene, CDR1 is MNHEY and CDR2 is SMNVEV (reference sequence). V shed 2 bases, J shed 5 bases, and the junction held 6 bases outside the gene matches. CDR3 length: 15 residues.

The genes are TRBV7-3 and TRBJ1-4; no clear D gene. V dropped 2 bases and J dropped 8 bases, with 21 bases sitting between them. Germline-derived CDR1 and CDR2 are SGHTA and FQGTGA. This CDR3 has 17 residues. DNA of the CDR3: TGTGCCAGCAGCTTATGTCCCGGGGTCTGGTGGGAAGAAAAACTGTTTTTT. Translating it yields CASSLCPGVWWEEKLFF. Combining the CDR3 with reference TRBV7-3 and TRBJ1-4 gives the whole variable domain GAGVSQTPSNKVTEKGKYVELRCDPISGHTALYWYRQSLGQGPEFLIYFQGTGAADDSGLPNDRFFAVRPEGSVSTLKIQRTERGDSAVYLCASSLCPGVWWEEKLFFGSGTQLSVL.

This clone was found once. V and J are TRBV6-1 and TRBJ1-5; tentatively, D is TRBD1 (5 bases). Germline V CDR1 and CDR2: MNHNS, SASEGT. With 0 bases removed from V and 6 bases from J, the gap between germline ends came to 12 bases. This CDR3 is built from 15 residues. Here the CDR3 DNA reads TGTGCCAGCAGTGAAGCTTTGGGGCCGGGTCAGCCCCAGCATTTT. Its protein is CASSEALGPGQPQHF.

The genes are TRBV6-5 and TRBJ1-2; D is undetermined. CDR1 and CDR2 (germline): MNHEY, SVGAGI. The germline V and J ends were trimmed by 5 bases and 6 bases, with 10 bases remaining between them. CDR3 length: 12 residues. In DNA form, the CDR3 reads TGTGCCAGCAGTCCCGAGGGTGATGGCTACACCTTC. Amino acid sequence: CASSPEGDGYTF.

This clone appeared a few times. The J gene is TRBJ2-3, the V gene TRBV7-9, with TRBD1 as a possible D gene (6 bases). Germline V CDR1 and CDR2: SEHNR, FQNEAQ (reference sequence). This CDR3 has 13 amino acids. Trimming cost V 4 bases and J 5 bases, with 10 bases left between them. The CDR3 loop is CASSSPGVDTQYF. The CDR3 DNA reads TGTGCCAGCAGCTCACCAGGGGTAGATACGCAGTATTTT.

The chain links TRBV10-3 to TRBJ2-7; no clear D gene. Trimming removed 6 bases from V and 4 bases from J, with 7 bases in between. Germline loops: CDR1 ENHRY, CDR2 SYGVKD. This CDR3 spans 11 amino acids. Written as DNA, the CDR3 is TGTGCCATCAGCACGGGTTACGAGCAGTACTTC. It yields the protein CAISTGYEQYF.

This sequence joins TRBV6-5 and TRBJ1-1, with D possibly TRBD1 on 6 matching bases. CDR1 and CDR2 (germline): MNHEY, SVGAGI. The CDR3 spans 14 residues. Trimming shortened V by 8 bases and J by 4 bases, and 17 bases separated the two germline ends. The CDR3 bases are TGTGCCAGCGGCATAACAGGGTACGGCACTGAAGCTTTCTTT. Its protein product is CASGITGYGTEAFF.

V gene TRBV5-1 combines with J gene TRBJ2-7; TRBD1 matches at 7 bases. CDR1 SGHRS and CDR2 YFSETQ come from the germline V gene. V was clipped by 2 bases and J by 0 bases; unmatched bases: 8. The CDR3 covers 16 residues. In DNA, the CDR3 is TGCGCCAGCAGCTTACCTCCGGGACAGAGCTCCTACGAGCAGTACTTC. The encoded protein is CASSLPPGQSSYEQYF.

CDR3: CASSQGTGGNQPQHF. CDR3 coding DNA: TGTGCCAGCAGCCAAGGGACAGGGGGCAATCAGCCCCAGCATTTT. The V call is TRBV7-6, the J call TRBJ1-5, with 10 bases aligning to TRBD1. The V segment lost 5 bases and the J segment 2 bases; nucleotides outside the gene matches: 3. The CDR3 consists of 15 residues. Germline assignment: CDR1 SGHVS and CDR2 FNYEAQ.

The chain employs TRBV3-1 (or the pseudogene TRBV3-2) and TRBJ2-1; no definite D call. V was trimmed by 2 bases and J by 7 bases, leaving 3 bases between them. Germline CDR1 is LGHDT and CDR2 is YNNKEL (reference sequence). The CDR3 consists of 11 residues. The CDR3 protein is CASSQTNEQFF. DNA for the CDR3: TGTGCCAGCAGCCAAACAAATGAGCAGTTCTTC.